The clone carrying this T cell receptor (beta chain) was observed at least ten times. What it recognizes is unknown. The data stem from a study of beta chain features in type 1 diabetes. The CDR3 is 13 amino acids. In germline, CDR1 is LGHNA, CDR2 YSLEER. V dropped 1 base and J dropped 6 bases, with 6 bases sitting between them. Isolated RNA was reverse transcribed in full, so expressed TCRB transcripts were sequenced. The average read count of naive, central memory and regulatory T cell samples was approximately 3.5 million. TCRdb's table, derived via immunoSEQ multiplex PCR, lists solely in-frame clones and lacks some. The sample holds some 190,000 clones, less than 10% seen once. Study observations and caveats: Type 1 diabetes patients had TCRB CDR3s that were shorter (moderately but significantly so) in all four CD4+ subsets.

Sequencing was carried out using central memory CD4+ T cells from blood. The chain has TRBV4-3 and TRBJ2-2; D is ambiguous. The receptor's source is a man in his late teens or twenties with type 1 diabetes. CDR3 coding DNA: TGCGCCAGCAGCCAAGCCCCCGCCGGGGAGCTGTTTTTT. It is translated as CASSQAPAGELFF.